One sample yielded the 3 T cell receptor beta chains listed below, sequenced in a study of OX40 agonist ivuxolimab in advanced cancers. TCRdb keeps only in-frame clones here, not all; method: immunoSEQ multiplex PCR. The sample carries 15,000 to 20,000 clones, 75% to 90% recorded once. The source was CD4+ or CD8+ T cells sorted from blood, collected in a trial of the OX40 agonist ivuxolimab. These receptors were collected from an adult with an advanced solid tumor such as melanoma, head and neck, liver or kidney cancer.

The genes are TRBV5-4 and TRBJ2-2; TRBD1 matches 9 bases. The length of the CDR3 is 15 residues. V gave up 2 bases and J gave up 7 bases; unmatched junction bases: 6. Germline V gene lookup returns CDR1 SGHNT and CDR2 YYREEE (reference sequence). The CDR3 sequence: CASSFGDRDDGELFF. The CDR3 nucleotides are TGTGCCAGCAGCTTTGGGGACAGGGATGACGGGGAGCTGTTTTTT.

The CDR3 DNA reads TGTGCCGGCGGCCGGGATACGCAGTATTTT. Its protein is CAGGRDTQYF. J is TRBJ2-3 and V is TRBV7-9, with D uncertain. The CDR3 loop spans 10 amino acids. Germline V gene data show CDR1 as SEHNR and CDR2 as FQNEAQ (reference sequence). Trimming left V 11 bases short and J 6 bases short, with 9 bases between.

CDR3 DNA sequence: TGCAGTGCTAAAGAGACCCAGTACTTC. It specifies CSAKETQYF. V and J are TRBV20-1 and TRBJ2-5; D remains unclear. Trimming shortened V by 4 bases and J by 3 bases, and 0 bases separated the two germline ends. The CDR3 runs to 9 residues. CDR1 is DFQATT and CDR2 is SNEGSKA in the germline V gene (reference sequence).